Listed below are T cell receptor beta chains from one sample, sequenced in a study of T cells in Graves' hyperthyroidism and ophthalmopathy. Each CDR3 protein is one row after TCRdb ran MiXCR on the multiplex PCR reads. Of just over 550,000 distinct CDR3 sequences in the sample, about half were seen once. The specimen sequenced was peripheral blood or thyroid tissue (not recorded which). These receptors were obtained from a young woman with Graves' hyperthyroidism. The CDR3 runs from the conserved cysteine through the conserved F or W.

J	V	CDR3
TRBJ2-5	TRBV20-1	CSAPLAGTYQETQYF
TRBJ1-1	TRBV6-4	CASRTGGAYTEAFF
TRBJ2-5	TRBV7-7	CASSLGGGVAEETQYF
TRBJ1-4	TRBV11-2	CASSEDRDSEKLFF
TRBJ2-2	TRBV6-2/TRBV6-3	CASISGGSFFGELFF
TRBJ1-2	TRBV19	CASSIVSGGNYGYTF
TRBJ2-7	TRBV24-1	CAGYGTSGYEQYF
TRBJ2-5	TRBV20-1	CSASHPGLAGIRGETQYF
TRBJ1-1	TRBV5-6	CASSLDGVGTEAFF
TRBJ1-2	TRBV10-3	CAATAGVGGYTF
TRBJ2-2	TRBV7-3	CASSPGTIPTGELFF
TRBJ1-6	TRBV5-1	CASSPPGAGSPLHF
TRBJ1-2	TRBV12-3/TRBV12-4	CASSYPGQGYGYTF
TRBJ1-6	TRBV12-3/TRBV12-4	CASSFRPLHF
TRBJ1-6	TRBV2	CASGVAGQGGSPLHF
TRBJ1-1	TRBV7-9	CASSSYQNTEAFF
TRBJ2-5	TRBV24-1	CATSDQSGLGETQYF
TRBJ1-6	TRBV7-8	CASSQEQGGSPLHF
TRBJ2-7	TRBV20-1	CSARRGTDYEQYF
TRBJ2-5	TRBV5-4	CANSTDPQETQYF
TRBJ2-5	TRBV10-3	CASSHGLAGVFETQYF
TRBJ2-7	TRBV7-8	CASSSSIEGSYEQYF
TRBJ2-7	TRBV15	CATSPGPGTDYEQYF
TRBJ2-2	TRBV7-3	CASSLTSGRAGLGELFF
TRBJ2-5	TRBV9	CASSVSGRGGETQYF
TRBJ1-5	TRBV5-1	CASSPGGGLSNQPQHF
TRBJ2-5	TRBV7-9	CASRPGQSETQYF
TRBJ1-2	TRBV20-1	CSARGASPGHYYGYTF
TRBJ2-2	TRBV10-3	CASSEKGASGELFF
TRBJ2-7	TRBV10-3	CAISEGPNSYEQYF
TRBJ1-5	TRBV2	CASSGQLSNQPQHF
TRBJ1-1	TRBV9	CASSALDMNTEAFF
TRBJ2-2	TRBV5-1	CASSSRIRVANTGELFF
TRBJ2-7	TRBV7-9	CASSLVRDSLYEQYF
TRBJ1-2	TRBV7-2	CASRSPGQINHKRNYGYTF
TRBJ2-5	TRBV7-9	CASSGPMTQYF
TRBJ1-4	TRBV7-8	CASSPSGSEKLFF
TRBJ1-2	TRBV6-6	CASRSPGNYGYTF
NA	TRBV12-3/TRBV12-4	CASRVSGSSYDTQYF
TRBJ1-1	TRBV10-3	CAISARGGTNTEAFF
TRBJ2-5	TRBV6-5	CASSEAYWTAETQYF
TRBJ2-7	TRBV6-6	CASSKREGLYEQYF
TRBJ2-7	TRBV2	CASSVRAAYEQYF
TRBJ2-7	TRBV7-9	CASSQDWPGLSYEQYF
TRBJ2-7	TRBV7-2	CASRPRDRSYEQYF
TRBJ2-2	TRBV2	CASGPPSNTGELFF
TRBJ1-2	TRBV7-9	CASTGMVGVNYGYTF
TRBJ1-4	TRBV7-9	CASSLVGQGNEKLFF
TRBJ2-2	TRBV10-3	CAISEMEGELFF
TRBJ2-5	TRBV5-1	CASSGLAEAQYF
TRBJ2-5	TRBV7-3	CASSQGLAGKETQYF
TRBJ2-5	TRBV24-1	CATSDPSLAGKETQYF
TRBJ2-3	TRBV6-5	CASRRPINTDTQYF
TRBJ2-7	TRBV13	CASSLVGDTDEQYF